This entry describes one T cell receptor beta chain. These data originate in a study of shared clonotypes between healthy human individuals. Study context: Three plates each covered CD4 naive and memory; CD8 naive two, CD8 memory one.

The V and J ends lost 5 bases and 3 bases, in that order; junction bases with no gene match: 9. The CDR3 consists of 16 residues. Germline CDR1 reads SEHNR; CDR2 reads FQNEAQ (reference sequence). Deep was the level at which the assay was run. Sequencing was performed with immunoSEQ multiplex PCR; in TCRdb, only in-frame clones are kept and a portion is missing. The sample shows approximately 840,000 clones, 95% to 97% of them seen only once. Naive CD8 cells were CD45RO-negative, positively selected for CCR7, excluding terminally differentiated effector memory CD45RA+ cells. The chain joins TRBV7-9 to TRBJ2-7; 11 bases map to TRBD2. Sequencing input: naive CD8+ T cells sorted from blood. This TCR derives from a man aged 25 to 40 in good health. This CDR3 reads CASSHRLAGQNYEQYF. CDR3 sequence (DNA): TGTGCCAGCAGCCACCGACTAGCGGGGCAGAACTACGAGCAGTACTTC.